What follows are 26 T cell receptor beta chains derived from one specimen sequenced in a study of blood T cell repertoires in COVID-19. Libraries were prepared by immunoSEQ multiplex PCR; TCRdb keeps only in-frame clonotypes and omits some of them. The sample holds around 340,000 clones, around 88% seen once. Sequenced sample: peripheral blood. These receptors all stem from an older woman with COVID-19, enrolled during active disease.

V is TRBV5-1 and J is TRBJ1-1, with 7 nucleotides matching TRBD1. J gave up 1 base and V 5 bases, and 5 bases lay outside the gene matches. The CDR3 is made up of 14 amino acids. Per germline, CDR1 SGHRS and CDR2 YFSETQ. This CDR3 reads CASRGQNENTEAFF. The CDR3 DNA follows: TGCGCCAGCAGGGGACAGAACGAGAACACTGAAGCTTTCTTT.

V and J are TRBV5-1 and TRBJ2-7; no clear D gene. There are 11 residues in the CDR3. Germline V CDR1 and CDR2: SGHRS, YFSETQ. V lost 3 bases, J lost 4 bases, and 5 bases lay in between. DNA of the CDR3: TGCGCCAGCAGCTCCGAGTACGAGCAGTACTTC. This sequence encodes CASSSEYEQYF.

The chain uses TRBV19 and TRBJ1-1, with 7 bases identical to TRBD1. Germline V gene sequence: CDR1 LNHDA, CDR2 SQIVND (reference sequence). CDR3 length: 14 residues. With V trimmed by 3 bases and J by 1 base, 2 bases remained unmatched. CDR3 region: CASSIPGGNTEAFF. DNA for the CDR3: TGTGCCAGTAGTATTCCAGGGGGGAACACTGAAGCTTTCTTT.

This clone was counted a single time. This rearrangement joins TRBV30 to TRBJ2-1; 9 bases line up with TRBD2. There are 15 residues in the CDR3. J lost 6 bases, V lost 2 bases, and 8 bases had no gene match. Germline CDR1 reads GTSNPN; CDR2 reads SVGIG (reference sequence). The CDR3 bases are TGTGCCTGGAGTTCGGGTCCTAGCGGGGTCAATGAGCAGTTCTTC. Translating it yields CAWSSGPSGVNEQFF.

The J gene is TRBJ2-5, the V gene TRBV28, with D possibly matching TRBD1 (5 bases). Germline-derived CDR1 and CDR2 are MDHEN and SYDVKM. The CDR3 is 11 residues long. V gave up 8 bases and J gave up 4 bases, with 8 bases separating them. Written as DNA, the CDR3 is TGTGCCAGCCACAGGCGAGAGACCCAGTACTTC. The encoded protein is CASHRRETQYF.

V usage is TRBV3-1 (or the pseudogene TRBV3-2) and J usage is TRBJ1-3; 9 bases match TRBD1. The germline gives CDR1 LGHDT, CDR2 YNNKEL (reference sequence). J gave up 4 bases and V 4 bases, and 11 bases lay outside the gene matches. The CDR3 extends over 17 amino acids. DNA of the CDR3: TGTGCCAGCAGCCTCGGGACAGGGCGGGCGCAGGGAAACACCATATATTTT. Its protein product is CASSLGTGRAQGNTIYF.

The gene calls are TRBV6-6 and TRBJ2-6; D unclear. The germline V gene encodes CDR1 MNHNY and CDR2 SVGAGI (reference sequence). Trimming pared 4 bases from V and 2 bases from J, leaving 3 bases between. The CDR3 loop spans 13 amino acids. The CDR3 DNA follows: TGTGCCAGCAGTTCCGCTGGGGCCAACGTCCTGACTTTC. Protein sequence: CASSSAGANVLTF.

The chain has TRBV29-1 and TRBJ1-5; maybe TRBD1 (5 bases). The germline gives CDR1 SQVTM, CDR2 ANQGSEA. This CDR3 region has 13 residues. V was shortened by 4 bases and J by 5 bases, with 12 bases between the two germline ends. The CDR3 is CSVADSPDQPQHF. The CDR3, as DNA: TGCAGCGTTGCCGACAGCCCAGATCAGCCCCAGCATTTT.

V is TRBV18 and J is TRBJ1-5; D is ambiguous. The CDR3 totals 14 residues. Germline values: CDR1 KGHSH, CDR2 LQKENI. The V and J ends lost 1 base and 4 bases respectively, with 8 bases between them. The CDR3 DNA reads TGTGCCAGCTCACCACGGGCAGATAATCAGCCCCAGCATTTT. It translates to CASSPRADNQPQHF.

This sequence joins TRBV6-5 and TRBJ1-2; 7 bases fit TRBD1. This CDR3 is built from 16 residues. The ends lost 4 bases at V and 3 bases at J; junction bases unmatched: 11. Germline V gene sequence: CDR1 MNHEY, CDR2 SVGAGI. The CDR3 reads CASSSFYRGEDYGYTF. CDR3 coding DNA: TGTGCCAGCAGTTCCTTCTACAGGGGCGAGGACTATGGCTACACCTTC.

The CDR3 loop is CASSYQAGTGSNEQFF. The DNA for the CDR3 is TGTGCCAGCAGCTACCAGGCTGGGACAGGGTCCAATGAGCAGTTCTTC. V is TRBV7-6 and J is TRBJ2-1; TRBD1 agrees at 9 bases. V was clipped by 4 bases and J by 6 bases; unmatched bases: 10. The CDR3 is 16 residues long. Germline CDR1 and CDR2: SGHVS and FNYEAQ.

The rearrangement joins TRBV11-1 to TRBJ2-7; tentatively, D is TRBD1 (6 bases). The ends were cut back, 1 base at V and 6 bases at J, with 19 bases in the middle. In germline, CDR1 is SGHAT, CDR2 FQDESV (reference sequence). The CDR3 extends over 16 amino acids. The CDR3 region is CASSLDGPTGISEQYF. In DNA, the CDR3 is TGTGCCAGCAGCTTAGACGGGCCAACAGGGATATCCGAGCAGTACTTC.

In its sample, this clone was seen a few times. The chain combines TRBV30 with TRBJ1-6; unclear D gene. The CDR3 runs to 12 residues. Germline lookup yields CDR1 GTSNPN and CDR2 SVGIG (reference sequence). V was trimmed by 3 bases and J by 14 bases, leaving 14 bases between them. The CDR3 DNA is TGTGCCTGGAGCCATCCGGGTGGATCCCTCCACTTT. Its protein product is CAWSHPGGSLHF.

This chain joins TRBV10-3 and TRBJ2-6; a weak D match, TRBD1 (6 bases). The CDR3 spans 15 residues. V lost 3 bases to trimming and J lost 2 bases, with 8 bases between them. Germline CDR1 ENHRY, CDR2 SYGVKD. The CDR3 coding sequence is TGTGCCATCAGTGAAGAGGGGGCTGGGGCCAACGTCCTGACTTTC. Encoded protein: CAISEEGAGANVLTF.

The chain is built from TRBV21-1 and TRBJ1-1. TRBV21-1 is reported as a pseudogene. The CDR3 spans 19 residues. CDR3 sequence (DNA): TGTGCCAGCAGCCCCCACGGTGGGGGGGTTTGGTTGGGGAACACTGAAGCTTTCTTT. It encodes CASSPHGGGVWLGNTEAFF.

The chain links TRBV7-2 to TRBJ2-5; tentatively, D is TRBD2 (7 bases). CDR3 size: 14 residues. Germline loops: CDR1 SGHTA, CDR2 FQGNSA. Deletions cut 3 bases from V and 3 bases from J, with 11 bases between. DNA for the CDR3: TGTGCCAGCAGCTTTCGGGGGGCTAAAGAGACCCAGTACTTC. The encoded protein is CASSFRGAKETQYF.

This chain's CDR3 is CASSLVGYTF. The CDR3 nucleotides read TGTGCCAGCAGCTTAGTAGGCTACACCTTC. The chain uses TRBV7-9 and TRBJ1-2; D gene unclear. The CDR3 spans 10 residues. Trimming took 1 base from V and 8 from J, leaving 2 bases between them. CDR1 is SEHNR, CDR2 FQNEAQ, per germline (reference sequence).

In its sample, this clone was seen once. This rearrangement joins TRBV10-1 to TRBJ1-1; D remains unclear. V gave up 3 bases and J gave up 2 bases, with 7 bases separating them. This CDR3 has 13 amino acids. The V gene's germline CDR1 is WNHNN and CDR2 SYGVQD (reference sequence). The CDR3 sequence is CASSEQFNTEAFF. CDR3 DNA: TGCGCCAGCAGTGAACAGTTTAACACTGAAGCTTTCTTT.

V and J are TRBV15 and TRBJ1-1; 7 nucleotides align to TRBD1. The CDR3 is 16 amino acids. J was trimmed by 4 bases and V by 0 bases; bases with no gene match: 8. Germline values: CDR1 LNHNV, CDR2 YYDKDF (reference sequence). CDR3 in DNA: TGTGCCACCAGCAGAGATCGTCGGGCAGGGGGCACTGAAGCTTTCTTT. Translation: CATSRDRRAGGTEAFF.

V usage is TRBV4-3 and J usage is TRBJ1-1; 9 nucleotides agree with TRBD1. CDR3 length equals 18 residues. V was clipped by 5 bases and J by 4 bases; unmatched bases: 17. CDR1 and CDR2 from the germline V gene are LGHNA and YSLEER. As DNA, the CDR3 is TGCGCCAGCAGCTCGCAGGGGGGGTACAGGGGGCGTAGCACTGAAGCTTTCTTT. Amino acids: CASSSQGGYRGRSTEAFF.

Points on this clone: A read error may be the cause here, since a much bigger clone is one base away. The chain has TRBV5-1 and TRBJ2-1; the match to TRBD2 covers 8 bases. The germline gives CDR1 SGHRS, CDR2 YFSETQ. This CDR3 is built from 15 residues. DNA for the CDR3: TGCGTCAGCAGCTTGGTAGCGGGGCCTTACAATGAGCAGTTCTTC. Its protein product is CVSSLVAGPYNEQFF.

Notes on this clone: The same CDR3 also results from other DNA sequences found in this sample. The chain's CDR3 is CASSQVSGEQYF. The CDR3 DNA is TGTGCCAGCAGCCAAGTGTCAGGCGAGCAGTACTTC. The chain couples TRBV3-1 (or the pseudogene TRBV3-2) to TRBJ2-7, with D unresolved. The V end was cut by 1 base, the J end by 6 bases, with 7 bases between. CDR3 length: 12 residues. CDR1 LGHDT and CDR2 YNNKEL come from the germline V gene (reference sequence).

The chain has TRBV30 and TRBJ1-2; D ambiguous. V dropped 2 bases and J dropped 0 bases, with 10 bases sitting between them. The CDR3 is made up of 14 amino acids. Germline V gene sequence: CDR1 GTSNPN, CDR2 SVGIG (reference sequence). CDR3 nucleotides: TGTGCCTGGAGTCATTCCGGGACTAACTATGGCTACACCTTC. The encoded protein is CAWSHSGTNYGYTF.

V gene TRBV5-4 combines with J gene TRBJ2-3; 9 bases match TRBD1. V trimming: 3 bases; J trimming: 12 bases; junction bases outside the gene matches: 14. Germline V gene data show CDR1 as SGHNT and CDR2 as YYREEE (reference sequence). The CDR3 loop spans 15 amino acids. The DNA of the CDR3 is TGTGCCAGCAGCTACGGGACAGGGTTGGATACGTCCCAGTATTTT. Translated: CASSYGTGLDTSQYF.

This chain connects TRBV18 to TRBJ1-1; 7 positions match TRBD1. The J segment lost 2 bases and the V segment lost 5 bases, leaving 11 bases of the junction unmatched. Germline lookup yields CDR1 KGHSH and CDR2 LQKENI. The CDR3 has 16 residues. The CDR3 here is CASSASTGRGNTEAFF. In DNA, the CDR3 is TGTGCCAGCTCAGCTTCGACAGGGAGAGGTAACACTGAAGCTTTCTTT.

Only one count was recorded for this clone. This sequence joins TRBV19 and TRBJ1-3; D is possibly TRBD1 (6 bases). CDR1 and CDR2 from the germline V gene are LNHDA and SQIVND (reference sequence). Between the trimmed V and J ends, which lost 7 bases and 2 bases, there was a span of 18 bases. The CDR3 loop spans 16 amino acids. CDR3 sequence (DNA): TGTGCCAGTACCAGGACAGCCGCTACTACTGGAAACACCATATATTTT. It translates to CASTRTAATTGNTIYF.